What follows describes a single T cell receptor beta chain. The sample comes from a study of shared clonotypes between healthy human individuals. As for the study in general: Three plates were used per donor for CD4 naive, three for CD4 memory, two for CD8 naive and one for CD8 memory.

Original analysis: Junction-only immunoSEQ sequences carried no quality scores, so filtering differed. Generated by immunoSEQ multiplex PCR, the TCRdb table keeps only in-frame clones and is missing some. Clonal size and the V and J genes are those of that table, whereas D and trimming came from the DNA. The data show about 2.4 million clones, more than 85% seen once. The CDR3 length is 15 residues. Germline V CDR1 and CDR2: SGHRS, YFSETQ. Trimming removed 0 bases from V and 2 bases from J; junction bases left unmatched: 5. This clonotype originated in a man aged 18 to 29 in good health. Some clones in this sample may be carry-over from other donors' samples. The chain combines TRBV5-1 with TRBJ2-7, with TRBD1 matching over 7 bases. Sequenced: naive CD4+ T cells from PBMCs. Specified subset: CD45RA+ positively selected. DNA for the CDR3: TGCGCCAGCAGCTTGGCACGGACAGGAGCCTACGAGCAGTACTTC. It codes for CASSLARTGAYEQYF.